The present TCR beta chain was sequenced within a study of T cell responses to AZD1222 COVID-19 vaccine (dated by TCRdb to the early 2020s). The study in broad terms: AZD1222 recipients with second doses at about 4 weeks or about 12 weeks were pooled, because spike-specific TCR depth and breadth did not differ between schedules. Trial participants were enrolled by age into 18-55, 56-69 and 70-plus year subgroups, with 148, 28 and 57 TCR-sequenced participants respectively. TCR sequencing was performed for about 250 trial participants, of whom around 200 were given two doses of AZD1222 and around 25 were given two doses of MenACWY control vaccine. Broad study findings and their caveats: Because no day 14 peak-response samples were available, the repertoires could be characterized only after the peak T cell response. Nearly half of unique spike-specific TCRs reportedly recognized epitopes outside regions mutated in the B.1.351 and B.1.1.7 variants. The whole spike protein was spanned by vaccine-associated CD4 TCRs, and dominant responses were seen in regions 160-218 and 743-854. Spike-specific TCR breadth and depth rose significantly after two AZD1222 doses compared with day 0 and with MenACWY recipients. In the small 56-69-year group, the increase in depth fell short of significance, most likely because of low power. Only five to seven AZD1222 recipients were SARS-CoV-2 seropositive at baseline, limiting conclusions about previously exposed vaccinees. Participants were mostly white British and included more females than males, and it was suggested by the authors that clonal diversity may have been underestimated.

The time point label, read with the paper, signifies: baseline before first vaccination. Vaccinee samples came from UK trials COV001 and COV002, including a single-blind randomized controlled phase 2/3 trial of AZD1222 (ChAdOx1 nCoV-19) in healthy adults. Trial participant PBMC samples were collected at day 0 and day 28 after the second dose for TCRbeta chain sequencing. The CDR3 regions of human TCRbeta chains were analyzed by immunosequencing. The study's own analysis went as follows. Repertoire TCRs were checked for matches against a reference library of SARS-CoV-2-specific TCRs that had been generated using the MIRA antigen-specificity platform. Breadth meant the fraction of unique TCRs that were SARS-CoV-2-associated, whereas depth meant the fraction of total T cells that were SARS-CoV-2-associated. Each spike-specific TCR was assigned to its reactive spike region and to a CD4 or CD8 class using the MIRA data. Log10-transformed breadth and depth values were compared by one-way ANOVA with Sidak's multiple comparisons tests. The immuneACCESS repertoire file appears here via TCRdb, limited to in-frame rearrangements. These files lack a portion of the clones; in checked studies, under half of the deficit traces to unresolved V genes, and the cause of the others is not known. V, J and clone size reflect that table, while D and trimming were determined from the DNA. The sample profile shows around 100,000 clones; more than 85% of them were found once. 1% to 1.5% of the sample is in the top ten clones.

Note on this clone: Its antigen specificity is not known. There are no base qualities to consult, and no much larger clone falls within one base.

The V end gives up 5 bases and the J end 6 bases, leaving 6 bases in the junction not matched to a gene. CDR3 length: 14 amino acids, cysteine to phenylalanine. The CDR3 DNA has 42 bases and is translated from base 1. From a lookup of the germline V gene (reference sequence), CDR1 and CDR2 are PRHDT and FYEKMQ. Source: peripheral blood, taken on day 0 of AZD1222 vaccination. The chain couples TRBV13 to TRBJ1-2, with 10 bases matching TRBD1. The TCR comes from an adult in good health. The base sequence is TGTGCCAGCAGCCGCCTAGGACAGGGGGATGGCTACACCTTC. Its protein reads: CASSRLGQGDGYTF.